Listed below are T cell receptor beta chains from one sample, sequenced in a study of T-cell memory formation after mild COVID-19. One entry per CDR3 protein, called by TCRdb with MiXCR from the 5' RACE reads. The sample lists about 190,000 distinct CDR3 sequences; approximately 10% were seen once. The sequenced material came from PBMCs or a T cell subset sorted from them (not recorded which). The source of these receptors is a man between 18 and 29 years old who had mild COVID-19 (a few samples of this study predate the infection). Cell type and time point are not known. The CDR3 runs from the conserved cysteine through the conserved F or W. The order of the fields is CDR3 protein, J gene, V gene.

cdr3_aa: CSARDPSGRYQETQYF
j_call: TRBJ2-5
v_call: TRBV20-1

cdr3_aa: CASSAVPTGGGTEAFF
j_call: TRBJ1-1
v_call: TRBV5-1

cdr3_aa: CASSMQRGSTGELFF
j_call: TRBJ2-2
v_call: TRBV19

cdr3_aa: CASSFRGGQFF
j_call: TRBJ2-1
v_call: TRBV7-2

cdr3_aa: CSARVGGGADTQYF
j_call: TRBJ2-3
v_call: TRBV20-1

cdr3_aa: CASSHTRDTQYF
j_call: TRBJ2-3
v_call: TRBV18

cdr3_aa: CATSRDDRLYNSPLHF
j_call: TRBJ1-6
v_call: TRBV15

cdr3_aa: CASSQIARATNEKLFF
j_call: TRBJ1-4
v_call: TRBV4-3

cdr3_aa: CASSVQGPGATGANVLTF
j_call: TRBJ2-6
v_call: TRBV5-1

cdr3_aa: CASSLAGTHYEQYF
j_call: TRBJ2-7
v_call: TRBV5-4

cdr3_aa: CASSLQGAHTGELFF
j_call: TRBJ2-2
v_call: TRBV7-2

cdr3_aa: CASSSQGPQETQYF
j_call: TRBJ2-5
v_call: TRBV5-1

cdr3_aa: CSVGGVANEKLFF
j_call: TRBJ1-4
v_call: TRBV29-1

cdr3_aa: CASSSGQGGTDTQYF
j_call: TRBJ2-3
v_call: TRBV5-1

cdr3_aa: CARDGTGNTGELFF
j_call: TRBJ2-2
v_call: TRBV21-1

cdr3_aa: CASSQVYRGRSPLHF
j_call: TRBJ1-6
v_call: TRBV3-1

cdr3_aa: CASSLGTGVGEQYF
j_call: TRBJ2-7
v_call: TRBV5-6